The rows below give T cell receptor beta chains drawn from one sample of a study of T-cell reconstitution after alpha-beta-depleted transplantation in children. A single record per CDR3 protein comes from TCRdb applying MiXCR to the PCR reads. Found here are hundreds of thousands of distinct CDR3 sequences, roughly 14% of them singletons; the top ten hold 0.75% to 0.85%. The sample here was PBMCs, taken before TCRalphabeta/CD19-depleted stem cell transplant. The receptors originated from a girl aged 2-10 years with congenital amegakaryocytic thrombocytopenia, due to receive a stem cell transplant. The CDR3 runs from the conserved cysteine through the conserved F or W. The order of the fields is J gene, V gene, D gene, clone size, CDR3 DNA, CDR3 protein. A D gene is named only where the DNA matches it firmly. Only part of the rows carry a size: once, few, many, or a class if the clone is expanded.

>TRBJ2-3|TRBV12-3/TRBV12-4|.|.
TGTGCCAGCAGTTCCCTAGCAGGATCGCAGTATTTT
CASSSLAGSQYF
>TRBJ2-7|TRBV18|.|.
TGTGCCAGCTCACCTGAGACCCGCTACGAGCAGTACTTC
CASSPETRYEQYF
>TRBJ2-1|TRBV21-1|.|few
TGTGCCAGCAGCAAAGGGTACAACTACAATGAGCAGTTCTTC
CASSKGYNYNEQFF
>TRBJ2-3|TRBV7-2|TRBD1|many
TGTGCCAGCAGCTACCGGACAGGGTCAGATACGCAGTATTTT
CASSYRTGSDTQYF
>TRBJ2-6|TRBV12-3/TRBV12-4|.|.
TGTGCCAGCACCCCTGGGTCTGGGGCCAACGTCCTGACTTTC
CASTPGSGANVLTF
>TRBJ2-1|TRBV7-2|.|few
TGTGCCAGCAGCTTAACCTATGAGCAGTTCTTC
CASSLTYEQFF
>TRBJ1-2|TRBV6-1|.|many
TGTGCCAGCAGGCTGGCAGGGCTTAAGTCTGGCTACACCTTC
CASRLAGLKSGYTF
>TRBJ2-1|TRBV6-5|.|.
TGTGCCAGCAGTTACCATGATGAGCAGTTCTTC
CASSYHDEQFF
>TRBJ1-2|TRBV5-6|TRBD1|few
TGTGCCAGCAGCTTCCTCCCCGGGACAGGGGGCGGCTATGGCTACACCTTC
CASSFLPGTGGGYGYTF
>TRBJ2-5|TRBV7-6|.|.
TGTGCCAGCAGCCATACAGGGAGCGCAGAGACCCAGTACTTC
CASSHTGSAETQYF
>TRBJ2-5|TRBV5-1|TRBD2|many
TGCGCCAGCAGCTTACTAGCGGGAGTTGGAGAGACCCAGTACTTC
CASSLLAGVGETQYF
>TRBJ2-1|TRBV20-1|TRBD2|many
TGCAGTGCTAGAGGAGATGGGTTAGCGGGACCTACGTACAATGAGCAGTTCTTC
CSARGDGLAGPTYNEQFF
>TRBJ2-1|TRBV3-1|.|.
TGTGCCAGCAGCCAAGAAAATTTACGAGGGGGAACGTTCTTC
CASSQENLRGGTFF
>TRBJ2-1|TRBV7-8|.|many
TGTGCCAGCAGCAAGACTAGTATTTTCTACAATGAGCAGTTCTTC
CASSKTSIFYNEQFF
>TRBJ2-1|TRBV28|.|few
TGTGCCAGCAGGAGGAGGGGGCAAAGTGAGCAGTTCTTC
CASRRRGQSEQFF
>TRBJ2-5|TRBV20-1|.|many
TGCAGTGCTAGAGATAGGGACTCCCACCAGTACTTC
CSARDRDSHQYF
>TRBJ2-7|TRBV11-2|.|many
TGTGCCAGCAGCTTAGATTCCCGGAGGCAGTACTTC
CASSLDSRRQYF
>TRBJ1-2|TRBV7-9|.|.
TGTGCCAGCAGCTTCTTCTATGGCTACACCTTC
CASSFFYGYTF
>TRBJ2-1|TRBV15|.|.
TGTGCCACCAGCCCCCGACCAGATTACAATGAGCAGTTCTTC
CATSPRPDYNEQFF
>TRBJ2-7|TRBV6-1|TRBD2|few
TGTGCCAGCATCCTGATAGCGGGAGGCTCCTACGAGCAGTACTTC
CASILIAGGSYEQYF
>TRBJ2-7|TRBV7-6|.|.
TGTGCCAGTCAAGGGGCCAGCGTAGGCGAGCAGTACTTC
CASQGASVGEQYF
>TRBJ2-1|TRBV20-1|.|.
TGCAGTGGCGGACCCTACAATGAGCAGTTCTTC
CSGGPYNEQFF
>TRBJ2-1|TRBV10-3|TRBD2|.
TGTGCCATCAGTTCTTCGACTAGCGGGAGTATCCATGAGCAGTTCTTC
CAISSSTSGSIHEQFF
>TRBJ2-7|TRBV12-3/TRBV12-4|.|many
TGTGCCAGCAGTTTGCTGTGGACGCAGAAATCCTACGAGCAGTACTTC
CASSLLWTQKSYEQYF
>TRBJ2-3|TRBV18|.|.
TGTGCCAGCTCAAACGGACAGCCAGATACGCAGTATTTT
CASSNGQPDTQYF
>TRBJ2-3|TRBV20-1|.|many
TGCCACCCCGGACGGGGAATTACTAGCACAGATACGCAGTATTTT
CHPGRGITSTDTQYF
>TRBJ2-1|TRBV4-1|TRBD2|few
TGCGCCAGCAGCCAAGGGGGGGGACTAGCGGGAGGTTGGTCCTACAATGAGCAGTTCTTC
CASSQGGGLAGGWSYNEQFF
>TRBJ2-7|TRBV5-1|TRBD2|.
TGCGCCAGCAGCGCGGGAGCTGACGAGCAGTACTTC
CASSAGADEQYF
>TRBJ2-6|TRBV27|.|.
TGTGCCAGCAGTCCCACGACGGCCAACGTCCTGACTTTC
CASSPTTANVLTF
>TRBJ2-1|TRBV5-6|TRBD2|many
TGTACTAGCGGGAGCTCCTACAATGAGCAGTTCTTC
CTSGSSYNEQFF
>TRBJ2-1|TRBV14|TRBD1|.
TGTGCCAGCAGCCAAATCCAGGGGGCGAACTACAATGAGCAGTTCTTC
CASSQIQGANYNEQFF
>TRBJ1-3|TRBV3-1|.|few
TGTGCCAGCAGCCGGGGAAGTTCCTCTGGAAACACCATATATTTT
CASSRGSSSGNTIYF
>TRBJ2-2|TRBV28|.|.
TGTGCCAGCAGACAGGTCGGGGAGCTGTTTTTT
CASRQVGELFF
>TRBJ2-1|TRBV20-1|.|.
TGCAGTGCTAGAGTTCCCGGTGAGCAGTTCTTC
CSARVPGEQFF
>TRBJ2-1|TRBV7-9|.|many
TGTGCCAGCAGCTACCTCTCCCTCAATGAGCAGTTCTTC
CASSYLSLNEQFF
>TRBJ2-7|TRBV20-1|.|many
TGCAGTGCTAGTACGGGGATTCCCTACGAGCAGTACTTC
CSASTGIPYEQYF
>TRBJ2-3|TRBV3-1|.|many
TGTGCCAGAACTTGGTTAGGGGATCGAAATGGTAGCACAGATACGCAGTATTTT
CARTWLGDRNGSTDTQYF
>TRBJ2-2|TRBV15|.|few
TGTGCCACCAGCAGAGCCCCACAAGTGGGCGGGGAGCTGTTTTTT
CATSRAPQVGGELFF
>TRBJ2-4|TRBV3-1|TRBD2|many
TGTGCCAGCAGCCAAGCGGGACTAGCGGGAGTGTCGTACTTC
CASSQAGLAGVSYF
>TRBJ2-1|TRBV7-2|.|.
TGTGCCAGCAGCTTAGCCGGCCTCACTGAGCAGTTCTTC
CASSLAGLTEQFF
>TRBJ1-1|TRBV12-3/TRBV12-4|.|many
TGTGCCAGCCACAGGGAGATTCGCACTGAAGCTTTCTTT
CASHREIRTEAFF
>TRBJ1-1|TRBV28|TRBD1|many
TGTGCCAGCAGGCGAGGGGGCGTCTGGAACACTGAAGCTTTCTTT
CASRRGGVWNTEAFF
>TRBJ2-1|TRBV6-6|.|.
TGTGCCAGCAGCGATATGAATGAGCAGTTCTTC
CASSDMNEQFF
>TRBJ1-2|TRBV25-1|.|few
TGTGCCAGCAGTGATTACGACACCTGGGCTTCTAACTATGGCTACACCTTC
CASSDYDTWASNYGYTF